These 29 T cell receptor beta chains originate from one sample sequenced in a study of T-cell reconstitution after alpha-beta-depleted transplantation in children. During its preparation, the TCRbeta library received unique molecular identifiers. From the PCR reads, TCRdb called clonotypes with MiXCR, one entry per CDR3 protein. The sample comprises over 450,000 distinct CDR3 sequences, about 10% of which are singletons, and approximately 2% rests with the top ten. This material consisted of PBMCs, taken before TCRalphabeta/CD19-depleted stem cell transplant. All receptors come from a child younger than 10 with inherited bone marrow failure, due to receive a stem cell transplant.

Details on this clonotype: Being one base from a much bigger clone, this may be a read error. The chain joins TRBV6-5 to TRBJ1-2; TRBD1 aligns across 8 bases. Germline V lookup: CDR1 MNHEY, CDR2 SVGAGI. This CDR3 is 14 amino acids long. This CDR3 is CAGSYQGQGRGYTF. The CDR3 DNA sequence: TGTGCCGGCAGTTACCAAGGACAGGGTCGAGGCTACACCTTC.

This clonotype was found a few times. As DNA, the CDR3 is TGTGCCAGCAGGCTCGCAGGGGGCTTTTACGAGCAGTACTTC. Amino acid sequence: CASRLAGGFYEQYF. The rearrangement joins TRBV6-1 to TRBJ2-7; 8 bases align to TRBD1. With 6 bases clipped from V and 4 bases from J, the junction kept 8 bases outside the gene matches. Germline values: CDR1 MNHNS, CDR2 SASEGT. The CDR3 is 14 amino acids.

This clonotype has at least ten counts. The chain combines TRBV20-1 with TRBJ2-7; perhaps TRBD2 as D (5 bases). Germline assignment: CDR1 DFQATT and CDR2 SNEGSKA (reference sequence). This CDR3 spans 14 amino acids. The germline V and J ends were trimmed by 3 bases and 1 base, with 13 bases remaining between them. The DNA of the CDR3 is TGCAGTGCTAGGTCCCCCGGGGAGTCCTACGAGCAGTACTTC. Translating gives CSARSPGESYEQYF.

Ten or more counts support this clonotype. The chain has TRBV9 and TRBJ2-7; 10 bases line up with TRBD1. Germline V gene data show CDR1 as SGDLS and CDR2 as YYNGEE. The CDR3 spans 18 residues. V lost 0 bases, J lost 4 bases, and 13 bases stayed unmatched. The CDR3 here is CASSVAAYPTGGGYEQYF. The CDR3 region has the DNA TGTGCCAGCAGCGTAGCTGCCTACCCGACAGGGGGCGGGTACGAGCAGTACTTC.

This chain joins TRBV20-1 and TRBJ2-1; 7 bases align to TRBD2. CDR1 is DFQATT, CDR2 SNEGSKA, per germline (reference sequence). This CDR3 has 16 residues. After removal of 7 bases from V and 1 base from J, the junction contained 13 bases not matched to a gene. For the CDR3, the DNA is TGCAGTGTAGGTTTAGCGGGCCCGGGGTCCTACAATGAGCAGTTCTTC. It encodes CSVGLAGPGSYNEQFF.

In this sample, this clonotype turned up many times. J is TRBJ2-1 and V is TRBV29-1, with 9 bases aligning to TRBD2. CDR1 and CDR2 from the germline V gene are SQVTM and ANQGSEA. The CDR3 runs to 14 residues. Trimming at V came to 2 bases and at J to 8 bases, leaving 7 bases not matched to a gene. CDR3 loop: CSVEPSGIADEQFF. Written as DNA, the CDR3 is TGCAGCGTTGAACCTAGCGGGATTGCGGATGAGCAGTTCTTC.

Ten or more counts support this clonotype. The CDR3 DNA sequence: TGTGCCAGCAGCCGCGAGAACACTGAAGCTTTCTTT. This sequence encodes CASSRENTEAFF. The genes are TRBV4-2 and TRBJ1-1; D gene uncertain. V was trimmed by 4 bases and J by 1 base, leaving 4 bases between them. This CDR3 contains 12 residues. The germline V gene has CDR1 LGHNA and CDR2 YNFKEQ.

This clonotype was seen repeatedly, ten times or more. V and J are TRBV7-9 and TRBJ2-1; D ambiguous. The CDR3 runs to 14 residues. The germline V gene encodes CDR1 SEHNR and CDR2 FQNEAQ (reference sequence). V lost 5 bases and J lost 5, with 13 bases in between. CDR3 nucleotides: TGTGCCAGCAGCCACGTACTCAACCACAATGAGCAGTTCTTC. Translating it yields CASSHVLNHNEQFF. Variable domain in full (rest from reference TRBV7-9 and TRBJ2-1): DTGVSQNPRHKITKRGQNVTFRCDPISEHNRLYWYRQTLGQGPEFLTYFQNEAQLEKSRLLSDRFSAERPKGSFSTLEIQRTEQGDSAMYLCASSHVLNHNEQFFGPGTRLTVL.

Written as DNA, the CDR3 is TGTGCCAGCAGTGAAGCCGACAAGAGCTCCTACGAGCAGTACTTC. As protein: CASSEADKSSYEQYF. V is TRBV6-1 and J is TRBJ2-7; D ambiguous. CDR1 is MNHNS and CDR2 is SASEGT in the germline V gene. This CDR3 has 15 amino acids. V lost 0 bases, J lost 0 bases, and 9 bases lay in between.

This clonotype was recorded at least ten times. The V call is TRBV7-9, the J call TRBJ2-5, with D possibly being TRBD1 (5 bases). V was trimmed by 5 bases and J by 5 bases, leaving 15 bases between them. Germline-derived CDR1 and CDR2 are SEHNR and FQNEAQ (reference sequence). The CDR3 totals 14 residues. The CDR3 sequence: CASSIGAARETQYF. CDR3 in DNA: TGTGCCAGCAGCATAGGGGCCGCTCGGGAGACCCAGTACTTC.

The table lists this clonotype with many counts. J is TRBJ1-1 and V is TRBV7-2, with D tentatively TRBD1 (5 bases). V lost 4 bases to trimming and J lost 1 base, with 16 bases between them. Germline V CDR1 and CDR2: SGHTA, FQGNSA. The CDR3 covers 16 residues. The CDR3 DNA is TGTGCCAGCAGCTCACAATGGGGGGATCCGAACACTGAAGCTTTCTTT. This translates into CASSSQWGDPNTEAFF. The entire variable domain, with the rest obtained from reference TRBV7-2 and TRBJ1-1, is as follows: GAGVSQSPSNKVTEKGKDVELRCDPISGHTALYWYRQSLGQGLEFLIYFQGNSAPDKSGLPSDRFSAERTGGSVSTLTIQRTQQEDSAVYLCASSSQWGDPNTEAFFGQGTRLTVV.

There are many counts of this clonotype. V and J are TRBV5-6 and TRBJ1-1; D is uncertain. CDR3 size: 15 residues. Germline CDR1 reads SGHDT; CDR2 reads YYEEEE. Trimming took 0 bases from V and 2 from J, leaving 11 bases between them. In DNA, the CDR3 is TGTGCCAGCAGCTTGGCCCCGACGGGAAACACTGAAGCTTTCTTT. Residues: CASSLAPTGNTEAFF.

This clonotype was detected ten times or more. The CDR3 nucleotides read TGTGCCAGCACCGTTCAGTACTTC. It is translated as CASTVQYF. The rearrangement joins TRBV25-1 to TRBJ2-4; D ambiguous. CDR1 MGHDK and CDR2 SYGVNS come from the germline V gene. Trimming removed 7 bases at V and 11 bases at J, with 3 bases between. The CDR3 length is 8 residues.

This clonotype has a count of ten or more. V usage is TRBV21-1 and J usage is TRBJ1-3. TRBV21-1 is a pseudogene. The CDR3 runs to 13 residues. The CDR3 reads CASSPRTGDTIYF. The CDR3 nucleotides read TGTGCCAGCAGCCCTCGGACCGGCGACACCATATATTTT.

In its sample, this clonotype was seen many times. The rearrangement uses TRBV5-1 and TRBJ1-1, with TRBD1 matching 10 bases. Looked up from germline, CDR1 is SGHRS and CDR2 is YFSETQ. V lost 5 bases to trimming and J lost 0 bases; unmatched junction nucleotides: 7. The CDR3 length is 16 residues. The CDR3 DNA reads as TGCGCCAGCAGTTCCGGGACAGGGGATTTGAACACTGAAGCTTTCTTT. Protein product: CASSSGTGDLNTEAFF. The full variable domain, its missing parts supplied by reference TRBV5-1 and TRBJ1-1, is KAGVTQTPRYLIKTRGQQVTLSCSPISGHRSVSWYQQTPGQGLQFLFEYFSETQRNKGNFPGRFSGRQFSNSRSEMNVSTLELGDSALYLCASSSGTGDLNTEAFFGQGTRLTVV.

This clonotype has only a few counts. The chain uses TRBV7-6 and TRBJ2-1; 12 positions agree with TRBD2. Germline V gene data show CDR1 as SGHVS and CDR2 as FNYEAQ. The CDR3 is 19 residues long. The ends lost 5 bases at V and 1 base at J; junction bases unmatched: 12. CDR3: CASSRTPGLAGYSYNEQFF. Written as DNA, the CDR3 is TGTGCCAGCAGCCGTACACCGGGACTAGCGGGTTATTCCTACAATGAGCAGTTCTTC.

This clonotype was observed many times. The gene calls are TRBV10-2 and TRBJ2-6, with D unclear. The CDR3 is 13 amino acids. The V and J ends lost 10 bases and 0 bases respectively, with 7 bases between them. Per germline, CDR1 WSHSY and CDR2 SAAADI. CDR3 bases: TGCGCCACTGCTCACTCTGGGGCCAACGTCCTGACTTTC. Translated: CATAHSGANVLTF.

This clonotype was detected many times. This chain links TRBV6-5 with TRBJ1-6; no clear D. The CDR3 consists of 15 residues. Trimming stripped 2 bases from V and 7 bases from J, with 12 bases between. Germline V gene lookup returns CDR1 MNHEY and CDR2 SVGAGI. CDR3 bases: TGTGCCAGCAGTTACGAGGCGGGGTTGAATTCACCCCTCCACTTT. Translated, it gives CASSYEAGLNSPLHF.

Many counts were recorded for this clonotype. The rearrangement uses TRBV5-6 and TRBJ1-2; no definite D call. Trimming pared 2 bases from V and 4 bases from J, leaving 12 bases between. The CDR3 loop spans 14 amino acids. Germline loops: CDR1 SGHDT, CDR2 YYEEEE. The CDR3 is CASSFLPGRYGYTF. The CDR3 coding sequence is TGTGCCAGCAGCTTTCTACCGGGTCGCTATGGCTACACCTTC.

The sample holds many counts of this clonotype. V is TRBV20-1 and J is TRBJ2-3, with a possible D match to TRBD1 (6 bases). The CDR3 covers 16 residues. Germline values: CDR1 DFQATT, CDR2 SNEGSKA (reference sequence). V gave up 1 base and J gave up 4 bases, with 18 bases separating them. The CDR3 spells CSARGLPNRASDTQYF. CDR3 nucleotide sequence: TGCAGTGCTAGAGGACTCCCAAACAGGGCTTCAGATACGCAGTATTTT.

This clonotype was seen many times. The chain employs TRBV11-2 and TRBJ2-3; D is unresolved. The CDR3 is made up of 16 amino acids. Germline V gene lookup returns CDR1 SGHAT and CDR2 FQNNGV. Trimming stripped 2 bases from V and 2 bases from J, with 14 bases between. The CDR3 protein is CASSLSLRPDTDTQYF. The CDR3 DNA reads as TGTGCCAGCAGCTTAAGTCTTCGCCCCGACACAGATACGCAGTATTTT.

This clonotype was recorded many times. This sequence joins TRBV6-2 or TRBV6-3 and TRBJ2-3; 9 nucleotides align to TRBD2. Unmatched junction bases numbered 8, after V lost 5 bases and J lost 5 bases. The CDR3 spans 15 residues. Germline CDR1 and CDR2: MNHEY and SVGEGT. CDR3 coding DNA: TGTGCCAGCAGTACGGTCGCGGGAGGGCGAGATACGCAGTATTTT. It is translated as CASSTVAGGRDTQYF.

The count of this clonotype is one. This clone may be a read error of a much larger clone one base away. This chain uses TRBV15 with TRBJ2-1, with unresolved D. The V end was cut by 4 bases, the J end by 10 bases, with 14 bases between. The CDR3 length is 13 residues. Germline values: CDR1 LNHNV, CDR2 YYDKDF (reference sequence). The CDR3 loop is CATSIRRTYEQFF. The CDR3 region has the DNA TGTGCCACCAGCATAAGGCGGACCTACGAGCAGTTCTTC.

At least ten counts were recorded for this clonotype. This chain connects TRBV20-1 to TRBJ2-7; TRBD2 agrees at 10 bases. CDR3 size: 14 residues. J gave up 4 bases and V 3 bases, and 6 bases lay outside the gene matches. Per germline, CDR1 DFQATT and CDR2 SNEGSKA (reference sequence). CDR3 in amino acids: CSASRGLAPYEQYF. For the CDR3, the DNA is TGCAGTGCTAGTAGGGGACTAGCGCCTTACGAGCAGTACTTC.

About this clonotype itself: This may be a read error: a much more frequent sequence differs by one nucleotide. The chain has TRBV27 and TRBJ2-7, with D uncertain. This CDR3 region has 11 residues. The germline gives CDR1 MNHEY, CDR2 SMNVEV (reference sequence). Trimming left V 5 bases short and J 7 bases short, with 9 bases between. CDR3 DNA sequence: TGTGCCAGCAGTGCCGTGGAAGAGCAGTACTTC. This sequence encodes CASSAVEEQYF.

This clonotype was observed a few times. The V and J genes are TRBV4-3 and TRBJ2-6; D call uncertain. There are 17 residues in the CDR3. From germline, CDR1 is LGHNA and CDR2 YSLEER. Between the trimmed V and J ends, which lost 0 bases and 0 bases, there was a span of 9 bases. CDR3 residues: CASSQDQHFSGANVLTF. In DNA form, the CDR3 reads TGCGCCAGCAGCCAAGATCAACATTTCTCTGGGGCCAACGTCCTGACTTTC.

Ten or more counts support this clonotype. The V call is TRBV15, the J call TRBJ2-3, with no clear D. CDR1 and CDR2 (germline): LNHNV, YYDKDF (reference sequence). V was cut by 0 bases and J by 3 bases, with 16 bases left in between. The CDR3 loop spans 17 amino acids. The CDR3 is CATSRDVVASGTDTQYF. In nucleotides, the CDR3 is TGTGCCACCAGCAGAGATGTTGTCGCTAGTGGGACAGATACGCAGTATTTT.

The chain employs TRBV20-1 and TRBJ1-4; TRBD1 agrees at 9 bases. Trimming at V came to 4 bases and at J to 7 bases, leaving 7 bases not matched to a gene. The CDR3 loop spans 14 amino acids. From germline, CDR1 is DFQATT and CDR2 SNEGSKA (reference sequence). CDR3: CSATTGGSGEKLFF. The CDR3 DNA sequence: TGCAGTGCTACCACAGGGGGCTCTGGTGAAAAACTGTTTTTT.

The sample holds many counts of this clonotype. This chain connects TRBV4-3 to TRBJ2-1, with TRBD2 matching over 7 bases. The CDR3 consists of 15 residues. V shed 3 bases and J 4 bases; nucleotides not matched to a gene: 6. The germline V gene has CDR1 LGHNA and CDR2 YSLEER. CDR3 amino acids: CASSQREIPYNEQFF. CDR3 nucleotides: TGCGCCAGCAGCCAGCGGGAGATTCCTTACAATGAGCAGTTCTTC.